One TCR beta chain is described in this entry. Time point here: persistent/refractory GD, antithyroid drugs over 5 years with positive TRAb. Preparation of the TCR library used RNA extracted from PBMCs. The CDR3 spans 13 residues. The ends were cut back, 5 bases at V and 3 bases at J, with 11 bases in the middle. Germline values: CDR1 SNHLY, CDR2 FYNNEI. Sequencing libraries for TCR beta were prepared with iRepertoire HTBI primers and Arm-PCR of CDR3 regions. Each CDR3 protein gets one entry after TCRdb re-called the multiplex PCR reads with MiXCR. The table includes approximately 400,000 distinct CDR3 sequences, less than 25% detected once. The data stem from a study of regulatory T cells in long-lasting Graves disease.

The sequence derives from a female donor with Graves disease. V usage is TRBV2 and J usage is TRBJ2-7; D may correspond to TRBD1 or TRBD2 (6 bases each). The source material was peripheral blood mononuclear cells (PBMCs), sampled when the disease was refractory, from a patient treated with antithyroid drugs. For the CDR3, the DNA is TGTGCCAGCAGTATGGAGGGGGGCTACGAGCAGTACTTC. Translating it yields CASSMEGGYEQYF.